Listed below are T cell receptor beta chains from one sample, sequenced in a study of blood T cell repertoires in COVID-19. Assay used: immunoSEQ multiplex PCR; TCRdb lists only in-frame clones, some missing. The profile shows about 120,000 clones, 85% of them singletons. Material for sequencing was peripheral blood. These receptors were obtained from a woman aged 80 or older with acute or convalescent COVID-19. The CDR3 runs from the conserved cysteine through the conserved F or W. The D gene is left open where the match is weak. Where a row states a size, it is once, few, many or the class of an expanded clone; other rows omit it.

d_gene	abundance	len	j_gene	v_gene	CDR3aa	CDR3nt
TRBD1	NA	12	TRBJ1-2	TRBV5-1	CASSGTGAGYTF	TGCGCCAGCAGCGGGACAGGGGCTGGCTACACCTTC
NA	NA	14	TRBJ1-1	TRBV28	CASRPAQVNTEAFF	TGTGCCAGCAGACCCGCACAGGTAAACACTGAAGCTTTCTTT
NA	NA	15	TRBJ1-2	TRBV7-2	CASSSTGNLNYGYTF	TGTGCCAGCAGCTCAACAGGGAACCTTAACTATGGCTACACCTTC
TRBD2	NA	11	TRBJ2-7	TRBV7-8	CASRRGGEQYF	TGTGCCAGCAGGCGGGGGGGCGAGCAGTACTTC
NA	NA	12	TRBJ1-2	TRBV11-1	CASSLSGSGYTF	TGTGCCAGCAGCCTATCGGGTTCTGGCTACACCTTC
NA	once	17	TRBJ2-6	TRBV9	CASSVVSTFSGANVLTF	TGTGCCAGCAGCGTAGTGAGTACTTTCTCTGGGGCCAACGTCCTGACTTTC
TRBD1	NA	16	TRBJ1-2	TRBV5-4	CASSVQGAEGVYGYTF	TGTGCCAGCAGCGTACAGGGGGCGGAGGGGGTGTATGGCTACACCTTC
NA	NA	16	TRBJ1-2	TRBV5-6	CASSPPAGDDYDGYTF	TGTGCCAGCAGCCCCCCGGCAGGGGATGATTACGATGGCTACACCTTC
NA	NA	15	TRBJ1-2	TRBV5-1	CASSLAGDPNYGYTF	TGCGCCAGCAGCTTGGCTGGAGATCCTAACTATGGCTACACCTTC
TRBD1	NA	17	TRBJ1-2	TRBV5-5	CASSLSPGQGANYGYTF	TGTGCCAGCAGCTTGTCCCCCGGACAGGGGGCTAACTATGGCTACACCTTC
TRBD1	large	15	TRBJ2-4	TRBV5-4	CASSWDRKFKNIQYF	TGTGCCAGCAGCTGGGACAGGAAGTTTAAAAACATTCAGTACTTC
TRBD1	NA	18	TRBJ1-2	TRBV12-5	CASGLIINPGQHPNGYTF	TGTGCTAGTGGTTTGATAATAAATCCGGGACAGCATCCCAATGGCTACACCTTC
NA	NA	13	TRBJ2-7	TRBV5-1	CASSLTDRGEQYF	TGCGCCAGCAGCTTAACGGACAGAGGCGAGCAGTACTTC
NA	NA	12	TRBJ1-3	TRBV6-6	CASSYLLNTIYF	TGTGCCAGCAGTTACCTGTTAAACACCATATATTTT
TRBD2	NA	15	TRBJ2-3	TRBV27	CASAKAGMVTDTQYF	TGTGCCAGTGCTAAAGCGGGGATGGTAACAGATACGCAGTATTTT
TRBD1	NA	15	TRBJ1-1	TRBV11-2	CASSPQGAENTEAFF	TGTGCCAGCAGCCCGCAGGGGGCGGAGAACACTGAAGCTTTCTTT
NA	NA	13	TRBJ1-5	TRBV5-5	CASSLGGDQPQHF	TGTGCCAGCAGCTTGGGAGGCGATCAGCCCCAGCATTTT
TRBD1	NA	17	TRBJ1-2	TRBV5-1	CASSLGHSGQDFYGYTF	TGCGCCAGCAGCTTGGGACACTCGGGACAGGACTTTTATGGCTACACCTTC
NA	NA	15	TRBJ1-2	TRBV2	CASSDPGTTNYGYTF	TGTGCCAGCAGTGACCCCGGGACTACTAACTATGGCTACACCTTC
TRBD1	NA	15	TRBJ2-4	TRBV15	CATSRATGTGNIQYF	TGTGCCACCAGCAGAGCGACCGGGACAGGAAACATTCAGTACTTC
TRBD1	few	17	TRBJ1-5	TRBV28	CASSRYTGTGFAQPQHF	TGTGCCAGCAGTCGATACACCGGGACAGGGTTCGCTCAGCCCCAGCATTTT
NA	NA	15	TRBJ1-1	TRBV6-6	CASSYFGRQNTEAFF	TGTGCCAGCAGTTACTTCGGCAGACAGAACACTGAAGCTTTCTTT
TRBD1	NA	16	TRBJ1-1	TRBV19	CASSALINRGEAEAFF	TGTGCCAGTAGTGCCCTCATAAACAGGGGTGAAGCTGAAGCTTTCTTT
TRBD2	NA	20	TRBJ2-3	TRBV19	CASTILPYGGEHRYTDTQYF	TGTGCCAGTACCATTCTACCTTACGGGGGGGAGCACAGATACACAGATACGCAGTATTTT
NA	NA	13	TRBJ1-2	TRBV7-2	CASSLFGWSGYTF	TGTGCCAGCAGCTTATTCGGGTGGTCTGGCTACACCTTC
TRBD1	NA	15	TRBJ1-6	TRBV18	CASSLGGQGESPLHF	TGTGCCAGCTCCCTTGGCGGGCAGGGGGAATCACCCCTCCACTTT
NA	few	14	TRBJ2-5	TRBV4-2	CASSQAPSGETQYF	TGTGCCAGCAGCCAAGCCCCGAGCGGAGAGACCCAGTACTTC
NA	once	14	TRBJ2-2	TRBV14	CASSQAGIAGELFF	TGTGCCAGCAGCCAAGCGGGGATCGCCGGGGAGCTGTTTTTT
NA	NA	13	TRBJ2-1	TRBV5-5	CASSLSAYNEQFF	TGTGCCAGCAGCTTGTCCGCCTACAATGAGCAGTTCTTC
NA	NA	14	TRBJ2-1	TRBV5-4	CASSPPGTYNEQFF	TGTGCCAGCAGTCCGCCAGGGACCTACAATGAGCAGTTCTTC
TRBD1	NA	18	TRBJ2-3	TRBV7-2	CASSEQIGGTGATDTQYF	TGTGCCAGCAGCGAACAAATCGGAGGGACAGGGGCCACAGATACGCAGTATTTT
TRBD1	NA	15	TRBJ1-1	TRBV18	CASSPLGTANTEAFF	TGTGCCAGCTCACCCCTTGGGACAGCGAACACTGAAGCTTTCTTT
TRBD2	NA	19	TRBJ2-6	TRBV28	CARREGPLGLLSGANVLTF	TGTGCCAGAAGGGAGGGACCCCTGGGTCTCCTCTCTGGGGCCAACGTCCTGACTTTC
NA	few	11	TRBJ1-4	TRBV20-1	CAAITNEKLFF	TGCGCGGCTATCACTAATGAAAAACTGTTTTTT
NA	NA	14	TRBJ1-4	TRBV25-1	CASPLGGAHEKLFF	TGTGCCAGCCCCTTGGGGGGGGCACATGAAAAACTGTTTTTT
NA	NA	17	TRBJ1-4	TRBV24-1	CATSDGQSFATNEKLFF	TGTGCCACCAGTGACGGACAGTCCTTTGCAACTAATGAAAAACTGTTTTTT
TRBD2	NA	16	TRBJ2-5	TRBV15	CATSRDSSGGQETQYF	TGTGCCACCAGCAGGGACTCTAGCGGGGGCCAAGAGACCCAGTACTTC
TRBD1	NA	12	TRBJ1-5	TRBV6-5	CASRQGGQPQHF	TGTGCTAGTAGACAGGGCGGGCAGCCCCAGCATTTT
TRBD2	NA	17	TRBJ2-1	TRBV3-1/TRBV3-2	CASSVWAGGQTYNEQFF	TGTGCCAGCAGCGTTTGGGCGGGGGGGCAGACTTACAATGAGCAGTTCTTC
NA	NA	10	TRBJ2-3	TRBV2	CASTGDTQYF	TGTGCCAGCACGGGAGATACGCAGTATTTT
NA	NA	13	TRBJ1-6	TRBV6-5	CASSPQGYSPLHF	TGTGCCAGCAGCCCACAGGGATATTCACCCCTCCACTTT
TRBD1	NA	13	TRBJ1-2	TRBV2	CASSQGQIYGYTF	TGTGCCAGCAGCCAGGGACAGATCTATGGCTACACCTTC
NA	NA	14	TRBJ1-1	TRBV28	CASSSSLGATEAFF	TGTGCCAGCAGTTCTTCCCTGGGGGCCACTGAAGCTTTCTTT
NA	NA	14	TRBJ2-3	TRBV7-2	CASSRSLGGDTQYF	TGTGCCAGCAGCCGGTCGCTAGGCGGAGATACGCAGTATTTT
NA	NA	15	TRBJ1-3	TRBV3-1/TRBV3-2	CASSQGGGAGNTIYF	TGTGCCAGCAGCCAAGGGGGAGGGGCTGGAAACACCATATATTTT
NA	NA	15	TRBJ2-3	TRBV2	CASSTPGGSADTQYF	TGTGCCAGCAGTACACCGGGGGGCAGCGCAGATACGCAGTATTTT
NA	NA	13	TRBJ1-2	TRBV3-1/TRBV3-2	CASSPPGNYGYTF	TGTGCCAGCAGCCCGCCAGGGAACTATGGCTACACCTTC
TRBD1	NA	15	TRBJ2-2	TRBV6-6	CASSPGQGWNGELFF	TGTGCCAGCAGCCCGGGACAGGGCTGGAACGGGGAGCTGTTTTTT
TRBD2	NA	16	TRBJ2-1	TRBV9	CASSVGGTSGNNEQFF	TGTGCCAGCAGCGTAGGGGGGACTAGCGGGAACAATGAGCAGTTCTTC
NA	once	14	TRBJ1-2	TRBV11-2	CASSLETGAYGYTF	TGTGCCAGCAGCTTAGAAACAGGAGCCTATGGCTACACCTTC
NA	once	15	TRBJ1-4	TRBV4-1	CASSQDSSSNRKLFF	TGCGCCAGCAGCCAAGATAGCTCCTCTAATCGGAAACTGTTTTTT
NA	NA	12	TRBJ2-1	TRBV5-1	CASSLAGNEQFF	TGCGCCAGCAGCTTGGCAGGGAATGAGCAGTTCTTC